Described below is a single TCR beta chain sequence and its context. This receptor's antigen is unknown. Base qualities are missing; no much larger clone stands one base away. At the junction V is shortened by 3 bases and J by 2 bases, with 8 bases in between. Looking up the germline V gene (reference sequence) yields CDR1 LNHDA and CDR2 SQIVND. The CDR3 holds 13 amino acids from the cysteine to the phenylalanine. Only CDR3 DNA remains: 39 bases, in frame from the first base. The data originate from a study of control samples from healthy donors and cancer patients (dated by TCRdb to 2020 to 2022). Library construction relied on the immunoSEQ multiplex PCR assay. TCRdb holds this immuneACCESS table with in-frame rearrangements only. Some clones are missing; in checked studies, unresolved V genes explain under half, and the rest has no known cause. This sample is represented by about 160,000 clones; approximately 90% of them were singletons. Of the sample, 12% is held by the ten largest clones.

The rearranged segments are TRBV19 and TRBJ2-7, with a weak D call of TRBD1 (6 bases match). The source is a man aged 25 to 40 in good health. The sequencing sample was made of blood. Here the CDR3 is given as CASSIGGTYEQYF. At the DNA level, the sequence is TGTGCCAGTAGTATTGGGGGCACCTACGAGCAGTACTTC.